Below, 12 T cell receptor beta chains from the same sample are listed, as sequenced in a study of T-cell reconstitution after alpha-beta-depleted transplantation in children. The authors prepared the TCRbeta library with unique molecular identifiers. One entry per CDR3 protein results from TCRdb running MiXCR on the PCR reads. The data show about 220,000 distinct CDR3 sequences, approximately 15% seen once. Sequencing was performed on PBMCs, mostly from graft donor cells, taken 360 days after TCRalphabeta/CD19-depleted stem cell transplant. Receptors originate from a male patient aged 2 to 10 who had a stem cell transplant for acute lymphoblastic leukemia, so the T cells may come from the graft donor.

The chain is built from TRBV20-1 and TRBJ1-1, with 7 bases fitting TRBD1. CDR1 and CDR2 (germline): DFQATT, SNEGSKA (reference sequence). Trimming removed 4 bases from V and 8 bases from J; junction bases left unmatched: 10. The CDR3 consists of 13 residues. CDR3 nucleotide sequence: TGCAGTGCTAAAACCTGGACAGGCGGCGAAGCTTTCTTT. Amino acid sequence: CSAKTWTGGEAFF.

The rearrangement links TRBV24-1 to TRBJ2-2; 7 bases are a match to TRBD1. Germline V lookup: CDR1 KGHDR, CDR2 SFDVKD. The length of the CDR3 is 17 residues. Trimming took 7 bases from V and 6 from J; bases not matched to a gene: 16. This CDR3 is CATSPSGSRGPPGELFF. As DNA, the CDR3 is TGTGCCACCAGCCCGAGTGGATCTAGGGGGCCGCCCGGGGAGCTGTTTTTT.

The chain employs TRBV30 and TRBJ2-7; D remains ambiguous. V was clipped by 4 bases and J by 0 bases, with 10 bases between them. CDR3 length: 13 amino acids. CDR1 is GTSNPN and CDR2 is SVGIG in the germline V gene (reference sequence). CDR3 region: CAWKQESSYEQYF. The CDR3 coding sequence is TGTGCCTGGAAGCAGGAAAGCTCCTACGAGCAGTACTTC. The full variable domain, with the rest looked up from reference TRBV30 and TRBJ2-7, is SQTIHQWPATLVQPVGSPLSLECTVEGTSNPNLYWYRQAAGRGLQLLFYSVGIGQISSEVPQNLSASRPQDRQFILSSKKLLLSDSGFYLCAWKQESSYEQYFGPGTRLTVT.

This chain uses TRBV29-1 with TRBJ2-7; no clear D. This CDR3 is built from 13 residues. The V gene's germline CDR1 is SQVTM and CDR2 ANQGSEA. V was cut by 0 bases and J by 6 bases, with 12 bases left in between. The CDR3 DNA reads TGCAGCGTTGAAGAATCTTCTAGATTCGAGCAGTACTTC. Protein sequence: CSVEESSRFEQYF.

This chain connects TRBV28 to TRBJ2-5, with 10 nucleotides matching TRBD2. The CDR3 runs 13 residues. Germline V gene lookup returns CDR1 MDHEN and CDR2 SYDVKM. V lost 6 bases to trimming and J lost 3 bases; unmatched junction nucleotides: 1. CDR3 coding DNA: TGTGCCAGCAGAACTAGCGGGGAAGAGACCCAGTACTTC. This encodes CASRTSGEETQYF.

This clonotype occurred a few times. This chain links TRBV12-3 or TRBV12-4 with TRBJ1-3; D remains unclear. The germline V and J ends were trimmed by 6 bases and 0 bases, with 18 bases remaining between them. There are 17 residues in the CDR3. The CDR3: CASSSTGMQLSGNTIYF. CDR3 DNA: TGTGCCAGCAGCAGCACGGGGATGCAGCTCTCTGGAAACACCATATATTTT.

Only a few counts were recorded for this clonotype. This chain links TRBV29-1 with TRBJ1-4; D perhaps matches TRBD1 (6 bases). The V end was cut by 4 bases, the J end by 4 bases, with 10 bases between. This CDR3 is built from 13 residues. Germline CDR1 is SQVTM and CDR2 is ANQGSEA. DNA of the CDR3: TGCAGCGTTGCACAGGGATTTAATGAAAAACTGTTTTTT. Its protein product is CSVAQGFNEKLFF.

Turning to this clonotype: Compared with germline, one end of the junction differs, possibly owing to a read error. The chain couples TRBV18 to TRBJ2-5; tentative D call: TRBD1 (6 bases). Germline V gene sequence: CDR1 KGHSH, CDR2 LQKENI. This CDR3 region has 21 residues. CDR3 loop: CASSRNHGARPGAKSQETQHF. Here the CDR3 DNA reads TGTGCCAGCTCGAGGAACCACGGGGCACGGCCAGGGGCCAAATCTCAAGAGACCCAGCACTTC. The full variable domain, with the rest looked up from reference TRBV18 and TRBJ2-5, is NAGVMQNPRHLVRRRGQEARLRCSPMKGHSHVYWYRQLPEEGLKFMVYLQKENIIDESGMPKERFSAEFPKEGPSILRIQQVVRGDSAAYFCASSRNHGARPGAKSQETQHFGPGTRLLVL.

The sample holds many counts of this clonotype. The rearrangement joins TRBV20-1 to TRBJ2-5; either TRBD1 or TRBD2 may fit D (5 bases each). V lost 2 bases, J lost 5 bases, and 9 bases lay in between. Germline assignment: CDR1 DFQATT and CDR2 SNEGSKA (reference sequence). This CDR3 contains 12 residues. The CDR3 nucleotides are TGCAGTGCTAGATCGGGACCCGAGACCCAGTACTTC. Translation: CSARSGPETQYF.

The chain carries TRBV20-1 and TRBJ2-7; D gene uncertain. CDR1 is DFQATT, CDR2 SNEGSKA, per germline (reference sequence). V was clipped by 3 bases and J by 3 bases, with 12 bases between them. This CDR3 is built from 13 residues. In DNA form, the CDR3 reads TGCAGTGCTAGTAAAGGGTCTTACTACGAGCAGTACTTC. It specifies CSASKGSYYEQYF.

This clonotype was seen ten or more times. The chain links TRBV7-7 to TRBJ2-7, with 8 bases identical to TRBD1. The length of the CDR3 is 14 residues. Germline V gene sequence: CDR1 SSHAT, CDR2 FNYEAQ (reference sequence). V shed 8 bases and J 0 bases; nucleotides not matched to a gene: 6. The CDR3 region is CASGPGGASYEQYF. Here the CDR3 DNA reads TGTGCCAGCGGACCAGGGGGCGCCTCCTACGAGCAGTACTTC.

This clonotype came up many times. The V and J genes are TRBV13 and TRBJ2-1; D is possibly TRBD1 (6 bases). Trimming took 4 bases from V and 5 from J, leaving 15 bases between them. The CDR3 length is 15 residues. Germline loops: CDR1 PRHDT, CDR2 FYEKMQ (reference sequence). CDR3 region: CASSSRQESHNEQFF. The CDR3, as DNA: TGTGCCAGCAGCTCCCGACAGGAATCCCACAATGAGCAGTTCTTC.